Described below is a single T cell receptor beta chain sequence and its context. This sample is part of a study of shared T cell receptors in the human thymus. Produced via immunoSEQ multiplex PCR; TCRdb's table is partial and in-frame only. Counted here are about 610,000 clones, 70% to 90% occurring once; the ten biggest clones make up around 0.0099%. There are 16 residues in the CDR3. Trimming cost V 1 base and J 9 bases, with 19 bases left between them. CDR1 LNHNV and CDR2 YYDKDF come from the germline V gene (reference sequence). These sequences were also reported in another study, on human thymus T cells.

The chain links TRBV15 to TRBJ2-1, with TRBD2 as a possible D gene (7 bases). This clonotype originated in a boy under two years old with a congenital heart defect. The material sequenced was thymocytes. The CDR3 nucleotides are TGTGCCACCAGCAGAGCCCTGGGGGGGCGCGAGGGTGAGCAGTTCTTC. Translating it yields CATSRALGGREGEQFF. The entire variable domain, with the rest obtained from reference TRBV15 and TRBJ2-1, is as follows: DAMVIQNPRYQVTQFGKPVTLSCSQTLNHNVMYWYQQKSSQAPKLLFHYYDKDFNNEADTPDNFQSRRPNTSFCFLDIRSPGLGDTAMYLCATSRALGGREGEQFFGPGTRLTVL.